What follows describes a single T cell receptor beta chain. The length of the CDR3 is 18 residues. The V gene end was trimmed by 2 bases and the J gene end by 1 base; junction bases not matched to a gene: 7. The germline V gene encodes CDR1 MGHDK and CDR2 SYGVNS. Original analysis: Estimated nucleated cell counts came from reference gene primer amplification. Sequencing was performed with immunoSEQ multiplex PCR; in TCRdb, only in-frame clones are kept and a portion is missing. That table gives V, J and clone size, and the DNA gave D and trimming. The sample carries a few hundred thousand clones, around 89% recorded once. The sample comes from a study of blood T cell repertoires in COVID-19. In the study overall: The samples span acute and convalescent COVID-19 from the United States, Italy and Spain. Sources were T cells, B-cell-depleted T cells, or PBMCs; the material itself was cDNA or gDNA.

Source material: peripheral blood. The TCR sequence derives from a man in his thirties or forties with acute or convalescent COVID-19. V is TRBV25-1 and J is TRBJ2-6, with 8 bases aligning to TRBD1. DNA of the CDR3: TGTGCCAGCAGTGAAGGACAGGGAAGAGTGTCTGGGGCCAACGTCCTGACTTTC. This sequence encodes CASSEGQGRVSGANVLTF.